This entry lists 21 T cell receptor beta chains sequenced from one sample in a study of cytomegalovirus exposure and HLA in healthy donors. 60 Vbeta and 13 Jbeta primers were used in PCR. The repertoire was sequenced with immunoSEQ multiplex PCR; TCRdb's copy has only in-frame clones and lacks some. Of about 200,000 clones listed, 70% to 80% are singletons. Sequencing input: PBMCs. The receptors originated from a woman in her 30s in good health and CMV-seronegative.

V usage is TRBV30 and J usage is TRBJ2-7; 8 nucleotides align to TRBD1. CDR3 length: 15 residues. The ends lost 0 bases at V and 5 bases at J; junction bases unmatched: 9. The germline V gene has CDR1 GTSNPN and CDR2 SVGIG (reference sequence). The CDR3 region is CAWSVSTGVFHEQYF. Here the CDR3 DNA reads TGTGCCTGGAGTGTATCGACAGGGGTATTTCACGAGCAGTACTTC.

V gene TRBV28 combines with J gene TRBJ2-7, with 9 bases matching TRBD1. The CDR3 loop spans 14 amino acids. With V trimmed by 6 bases and J by 4 bases, 7 bases remained unmatched. Per germline, CDR1 MDHEN and CDR2 SYDVKM. The CDR3 is CASSPGTGLYEQYF. CDR3 sequence (DNA): TGTGCCAGCAGCCCCGGGACAGGGCTTTACGAGCAGTACTTC.

The CDR3 is CASSLQGTYEQYF. In nucleotides, the CDR3 is TGTGCCAGCAGCTTACAGGGGACCTACGAGCAGTACTTC. This chain links TRBV7-6 with TRBJ2-7, with D perhaps matching TRBD1 (6 bases). Germline CDR1 and CDR2: SGHVS and FNYEAQ. V lost 2 bases to trimming and J lost 2 bases, with 7 bases between them. This CDR3 region has 13 residues. Looking up the rest from reference TRBV7-6 and TRBJ2-7 gives the full variable domain: GAGVSQSPRYKVTKRGQDVALRCDPISGHVSLYWYRQALGQGPEFLTYFNYEAQQDKSGLPNDRFSAERPEGSISTLTIQRTEQRDSAMYRCASSLQGTYEQYFGPGTRLTVT.

This chain's CDR3 is CASSYSIGVWETQYF. CDR3 in DNA: TGTGCCAGCAGTTACTCGATCGGGGTCTGGGAGACCCAGTACTTC. The chain uses TRBV6-6 and TRBJ2-5, with D perhaps matching TRBD2 (5 bases). CDR1 is MNHNY and CDR2 is SVGAGI in the germline V gene (reference sequence). The CDR3 extends over 15 amino acids. The germline V and J ends were trimmed by 0 bases and 5 bases, with 13 bases remaining between them.

The chain has TRBV7-3 and TRBJ2-7, with TRBD2 identical over 10 bases. V shed 5 bases and J 4 bases; nucleotides not matched to a gene: 5. Per germline, CDR1 SGHTA and CDR2 FQGTGA. The CDR3 loop spans 14 amino acids. The chain's CDR3 is CASSIAGGVYEQYF. CDR3 DNA sequence: TGTGCCAGCAGCATAGCGGGGGGAGTTTACGAGCAGTACTTC.

Only a few counts were recorded for this clone. V and J are TRBV30 and TRBJ2-3; TRBD2 might be the D (6 bases). The germline V gene encodes CDR1 GTSNPN and CDR2 SVGIG (reference sequence). This CDR3 contains 11 residues. V lost 3 bases and J lost 8, with 9 bases in between. In DNA form, the CDR3 reads TGTGCCTGGAGACTCGGGAGTACGCAGTATTTT. Its protein is CAWRLGSTQYF.

The V call is TRBV7-2, the J call TRBJ2-1, with 12 bases that match TRBD1. The germline gives CDR1 SGHTA, CDR2 FQGNSA. V shed 3 bases and J 7 bases; nucleotides not matched to a gene: 4. This CDR3 spans 15 amino acids. CDR3 nucleotides: TGTGCCAGCAGCTTCGGGACAGGGGGCATAAATGAGCAGTTCTTC. Its protein is CASSFGTGGINEQFF.

CDR3 in DNA: TGCAGCGTTGACCTGCGGACAGGCGGCTACGAGCAGTACTTC. It specifies CSVDLRTGGYEQYF. The chain joins TRBV29-1 to TRBJ2-7, with 7 bases fitting TRBD1. CDR3 length: 14 amino acids. Germline CDR1 is SQVTM and CDR2 is ANQGSEA. After removal of 3 bases from V and 3 bases from J, the junction contained 8 bases not matched to a gene.

V gene TRBV28 combines with J gene TRBJ1-2, with 8 bases identical to TRBD1. Germline trimming cut 7 bases from V and 4 bases from J; bases unmatched to any gene: 5. The V gene's germline CDR1 is MDHEN and CDR2 SYDVKM. This CDR3 comprises 13 residues. CDR3 protein: CASTQGQAYGYTF. CDR3 in DNA: TGTGCCAGCACCCAGGGACAGGCCTATGGCTACACCTTC.

The table lists this clone with a count of one. V gene TRBV5-1 combines with J gene TRBJ2-7; D gene uncertain. V was cut by 2 bases and J by 2 bases, with 8 bases left in between. CDR3 size: 13 residues. From germline, CDR1 is SGHRS and CDR2 YFSETQ. CDR3 loop: CASSFAGTYEQYF. In nucleotides, the CDR3 is TGCGCCAGCAGCTTCGCAGGTACCTACGAGCAGTACTTC.

V is TRBV4-1 and J is TRBJ2-5, with D uncertain. Per germline, CDR1 MGHRA and CDR2 YSYEKL. V was pared by 1 base and J by 0 bases, with 6 bases between. The CDR3 is 14 amino acids. The CDR3 is CASSQVEYQETQYF. Here the CDR3 DNA reads TGCGCCAGCAGCCAAGTAGAGTACCAAGAGACCCAGTACTTC.

J is TRBJ2-7 and V is TRBV10-3, with 11 positions matching TRBD1. The CDR3 totals 18 residues. V lost 5 bases, J lost 6 bases, and 18 bases stayed unmatched. The V gene's germline CDR1 is ENHRY and CDR2 SYGVKD. CDR3 sequence reads: CAISHDAVPDRGLGEQYF. In DNA, the CDR3 is TGTGCCATCAGTCACGATGCGGTTCCGGACAGGGGGCTCGGCGAGCAGTACTTC.

The J gene is TRBJ2-7, the V gene TRBV7-8; 11 nucleotides match TRBD1. The CDR3 spans 13 residues. Germline V lookup: CDR1 SGHVS, CDR2 FQNEAQ. The junction had 2 bases not matched to a gene; V was cut back by 7 bases and J by 3 bases. The DNA for the CDR3 is TGTGCCAGCACCGGGACAGGGGGCTACGAGCAGTACTTC. Translation: CASTGTGGYEQYF.

This clone was seen just once. This chain joins TRBV7-3 and TRBJ1-2; a weak D match, TRBD1 (6 bases). Germline V gene lookup returns CDR1 SGHTA and CDR2 FQGTGA. The CDR3 has 15 amino acids. The germline V and J ends were trimmed by 6 bases and 0 bases, with 14 bases remaining between them. DNA of the CDR3: TGTGCCAGCAGTGAAGGCCGGACAGCTAACTATGGCTACACCTTC. Protein product: CASSEGRTANYGYTF.

The chain employs TRBV7-8 and TRBJ2-2, with TRBD1 matching 10 bases. The CDR3 runs to 16 residues. Trimming took 5 bases from V and 7 from J; bases not matched to a gene: 10. Germline lookup yields CDR1 SGHVS and CDR2 FQNEAQ. The CDR3: CASSIPRGTGVGELFF. CDR3 in DNA: TGTGCCAGCAGCATCCCGAGGGGGACAGGGGTCGGGGAGCTGTTTTTT.

In its sample, this clone was seen a few times. The CDR3: CASGILAPNTEAFF. The CDR3 DNA sequence: TGTGCCAGTGGGATTTTAGCGCCCAACACTGAAGCTTTCTTT. This chain links TRBV7-9 with TRBJ1-1, with no clear D. In germline, CDR1 is SEHNR, CDR2 FQNEAQ (reference sequence). V lost 9 bases and J lost 2, with 16 bases in between. This CDR3 contains 14 residues.

This chain links TRBV4-1 with TRBJ2-3, with 10 bases identical to TRBD2. The CDR3 runs 16 residues. V lost 4 bases to trimming and J lost 1 base; unmatched junction nucleotides: 5. The germline V gene encodes CDR1 MGHRA and CDR2 YSYEKL. CDR3 in DNA: TGCGCCAGCAGCCCACTAGCGGGGAGGGGCACAGATACGCAGTATTTT. This codes for CASSPLAGRGTDTQYF.

The chain links TRBV27 to TRBJ2-1; D not certain. V lost 4 bases and J 0 bases, leaving 10 bases between the germline ends. The CDR3 extends over 15 amino acids. Germline assignment: CDR1 MNHEY and CDR2 SMNVEV (reference sequence). CDR3 residues: CASSYDGFSYNEQFF. The CDR3 DNA reads TGTGCCAGCAGTTATGACGGGTTCTCCTACAATGAGCAGTTCTTC.

The chain couples TRBV5-1 to TRBJ2-5, with 9 bases fitting TRBD1. The germline CDR1 and CDR2 sequences are SGHRS and YFSETQ. The J segment lost 2 bases and the V segment lost 2 bases, leaving 7 bases of the junction unmatched. The CDR3 extends over 16 amino acids. The CDR3 region is CASSFHRGPYQETQYF. The CDR3 DNA is TGCGCCAGCAGCTTCCACAGGGGGCCTTATCAAGAGACCCAGTACTTC.

This chain connects TRBV5-1 to TRBJ2-7; 8 bases agree with TRBD1. V trimming: 4 bases; J trimming: 4 bases; junction bases outside the gene matches: 10. From germline, CDR1 is SGHRS and CDR2 YFSETQ. This CDR3 has 15 amino acids. The CDR3 region is CASSVTRGLAYEQYF. The CDR3 DNA reads TGCGCCAGCAGCGTCACCAGGGGGCTGGCTTACGAGCAGTACTTC.

This chain connects TRBV30 to TRBJ2-2; possibly TRBD1 for D (5 bases). The germline CDR1 and CDR2 sequences are GTSNPN and SVGIG (reference sequence). The CDR3 loop spans 15 amino acids. V lost 0 bases and J 6 bases, leaving 14 bases between the germline ends. The CDR3, as DNA: TGTGCCTGGAGTGTAAGGCCGCGCAGGGCCGGGGAGCTGTTTTTT. Translating it yields CAWSVRPRRAGELFF.